This T cell receptor beta chain emerged from a study of PD-1 blockade in classical Hodgkin lymphoma. Only in-frame clones appear in the TCRdb table, and some are missing; sequencing was by immunoSEQ multiplex PCR. The sample carries under 30,000 clones, 70% to 80% recorded once. Each patient relapsed following autologous stem cell transplantation, and prior brentuximab vedotin exposure differed. Out of thawed PBMCs, magnetic negative selection purified CD4+ T cells. The receptor was derived from a human donor with classical Hodgkin lymphoma. This specimen consisted of CD4+ T cells from blood, obtained at baseline.

CDR3 residues: CASSSRGLGTDTQYF. DNA of the CDR3: TGTGCCAGCAGTTCCAGGGGGCTCGGGACAGATACGCAGTATTTT. The rearrangement uses TRBV11-2 and TRBJ2-3; 8 positions agree with TRBD1. Per the germline V gene, CDR1 is SGHAT and CDR2 is FQNNGV. The CDR3 loop spans 15 amino acids. The V segment lost 6 bases and the J segment 3 bases; nucleotides outside the gene matches: 8.